Listed below are T cell receptor beta chains from one sample, sequenced in a study of T cells in narcolepsy. Libraries were prepared by immunoSEQ multiplex PCR; TCRdb keeps only in-frame clonotypes and omits some of them. The table has over 25,000 clones, more than 65% seen once. The sample comprised memory (CD45RA-) CD4+ T cells from blood. These receptors were collected from a human donor in good health. Each CDR3 is given with its conserved first and last residue. A D gene is named only where the DNA matches it firmly. Size tells how often a clone was seen (once, few, many) or the class of an expanded clone, and some rows leave it out.

few | TRBJ2-5 | TRBV15 | TRBD1 | CATSFLADRGETQYF | TGTGCCACCAGCTTCTTGGCGGACAGGGGAGAGACCCAGTACTTC
NA | TRBJ2-1 | TRBV11-2 | NA | CASSRYGLTSSYNEQFF | TGTGCCAGCAGCCGATACGGACTGACAAGCTCCTACAATGAGCAGTTCTTC
NA | TRBJ2-7 | TRBV28 | TRBD1 | CASSFIGTGSYEQYF | TGTGCCAGCAGTTTTATTGGGACAGGGTCCTACGAGCAGTACTTC
NA | TRBJ1-2 | TRBV2 | NA | CASRAANYGYTF | TGTGCCAGCAGGGCCGCTAACTATGGCTACACCTTC
few | TRBJ1-1 | TRBV5-6 | NA | CASYGLTMNTEAFF | TGTGCCAGCTATGGGTTAACGATGAACACTGAAGCTTTCTTT
NA | TRBJ2-5 | TRBV7-2 | NA | CASSTSVYQETQYF | TGTGCCAGCAGCACTTCAGTGTACCAAGAGACCCAGTACTTC
NA | TRBJ2-2 | TRBV9 | NA | CASSVGPGIGELFF | TGTGCCAGCAGCGTAGGCCCGGGAATCGGGGAGCTGTTTTTT
NA | TRBJ1-2 | TRBV6-1 | NA | CASRQNRLNYGYTF | TGTGCCAGCAGACAGAACAGATTAAACTATGGCTACACCTTC
NA | TRBJ2-3 | TRBV10-1 | NA | CASSDLGYTDTQYF | TGCGCCAGCAGTGATTTGGGCTACACAGATACGCAGTATTTT
NA | TRBJ1-1 | TRBV9 | NA | CASSVAVNTEAFF | TGTGCCAGCAGCGTAGCGGTGAACACTGAAGCTTTCTTT
NA | TRBJ2-7 | TRBV5-4 | TRBD2 | CASSNPGLQSYEQYF | TGTGCCAGCAGCAATCCGGGACTACAATCATACGAGCAGTACTTC
NA | TRBJ2-3 | TRBV6-1 | NA | CASRRERTTDTQYF | TGTGCCAGCAGGCGAGAGCGTACGACAGATACGCAGTATTTT
NA | TRBJ2-5 | TRBV7-6 | TRBD1 | CASSRRTGGGETQYF | TGTGCCAGCAGCCGACGTACAGGGGGCGGTGAGACCCAGTACTTC
NA | TRBJ2-5 | TRBV19 | TRBD2 | CASSATSAGGTQYF | TGTGCCAGTAGTGCGACTAGTGCGGGGGGGACCCAGTACTTC
NA | TRBJ1-4 | TRBV21-1 | NA | CASSSGQTSNEKLFF | TGTGCCAGCAGCTCCGGACAGACGAGTAATGAAAAACTGTTTTTT
few | TRBJ2-7 | TRBV18 | NA | CASSYREGDEQYF | TGTGCCAGCTCCTACAGGGAAGGCGACGAGCAGTACTTC
NA | TRBJ1-2 | TRBV28 | NA | CASSFSRSYGYTF | TGTGCCAGCAGTTTCTCTCGGAGCTATGGCTACACCTTC
NA | TRBJ2-3 | TRBV11-2 | NA | CASSLDRDGGQYF | TGTGCCAGCAGCCTAGATAGAGATGGGGGCCAGTATTTT
NA | TRBJ2-5 | TRBV5-6 | NA | CASSFSLGPVLRSEQYF | TGTGCCAGCAGCTTTTCTCTGGGCCCCGTCCTCCGGAGTGAGCAGTACTTC
medium-sized | TRBJ2-7 | TRBV10-2 | TRBD2 | CASSVWASGSYEQYF | TGCGCCAGCAGTGTATGGGCTAGCGGCTCCTACGAGCAGTACTTC
NA | TRBJ1-2 | TRBV7-2 | NA | CASSPRDTVGYTF | TGTGCCAGCAGCCCGCGGGACACTGTCGGCTACACCTTC
NA | TRBJ1-5 | TRBV5-4 | NA | CASSRRGQPQHF | TGTGCCAGCAGCCGCAGGGGTCAGCCCCAGCATTTT
NA | TRBJ1-1 | TRBV7-3 | NA | CASSFQLNTEAFF | TGTGCCAGCAGCTTTCAGCTGAACACTGAAGCTTTCTTT
NA | TRBJ2-6 | TRBV5-1 | NA | CASSGTLGANVLTF | TGCGCCAGCAGCGGGACCCTAGGGGCCAACGTCCTGACTTTC
NA | TRBJ2-1 | TRBV4-1 | TRBD1 | CASSQRRGGRDRHEQFF | TGCGCCAGCAGCCAGCGGCGAGGGGGCAGGGACCGGCATGAGCAGTTCTTC
NA | TRBJ2-3 | TRBV7-2 | NA | CASSLQGSRTDTQYF | TGTGCCAGCAGCTTACAGGGGAGCCGCACAGATACGCAGTATTTT
NA | TRBJ2-2 | TRBV4-3 | TRBD2 | CASSQDASGGPNTGELFF | TGCGCCAGCAGCCAAGATGCTAGCGGGGGTCCTAACACCGGGGAGCTGTTTTTT
NA | TRBJ1-2 | TRBV5-4 | NA | CASGSIIPGKTYGYTF | TGTGCCAGCGGGTCAATCATACCAGGAAAGACCTATGGCTACACCTTC
NA | TRBJ1-2 | TRBV28 | NA | CASSTPRGGSSHYGYTF | TGTGCCAGCAGTACACCAAGGGGTGGTAGTTCCCACTATGGCTACACCTTC
NA | TRBJ2-3 | TRBV30 | NA | CAWSVWGSRGDTQYF | TGTGCCTGGAGTGTTTGGGGCTCGAGGGGAGATACGCAGTATTTT
NA | TRBJ2-2 | TRBV6-5 | NA | CASSYRWNTGELFF | TGTGCCAGCAGTTATAGATGGAACACCGGGGAGCTGTTTTTT
NA | TRBJ1-2 | TRBV5-1 | TRBD1 | CASSFEGQPNGYTF | TGCGCCAGCAGCTTCGAGGGACAGCCTAATGGCTACACCTTC
NA | TRBJ1-1 | TRBV27 | TRBD1 | CASSSPGGNTEAFF | TGTGCCAGCAGTTCTCCAGGGGGGAACACTGAAGCTTTCTTT
NA | TRBJ2-5 | TRBV7-2 | TRBD2 | CASSITRATSGSKETQYF | TGTGCCAGCAGCATCACTCGGGCGACTAGCGGGTCAAAAGAGACCCAGTACTTC
once | TRBJ1-5 | TRBV28 | TRBD1 | CASTEGQVLNQPQHF | TGTGCCAGCACCGAGGGACAGGTCCTCAATCAGCCCCAGCATTTT
NA | TRBJ1-5 | TRBV2 | NA | CASSRGEGQPQHF | TGTGCCAGCAGTAGGGGGGAGGGACAGCCCCAGCATTTT
NA | TRBJ1-1 | TRBV5-4 | NA | CASSPGQVRTEAFF | TGTGCCAGCAGCCCGGGGCAGGTTAGGACTGAAGCTTTCTTT
NA | TRBJ2-3 | TRBV2 | NA | CASRSIGDTQYF | TGTGCCAGCAGATCAATTGGGGATACGCAGTATTTT
NA | TRBJ1-2 | TRBV7-9 | NA | CASSLEGGLGGFNGYTF | TGTGCCAGCAGCTTAGAAGGAGGTCTGGGGGGGTTTAATGGCTACACCTTC
few | TRBJ2-7 | TRBV7-8 | NA | CASSFTTRTYEQYF | TGTGCCAGCAGCTTCACGACTCGAACCTACGAGCAGTACTTC
NA | TRBJ1-5 | TRBV15 | NA | CATSIHRSNQPQHF | TGTGCCACCAGTATTCACAGGAGCAATCAGCCCCAGCATTTT
NA | TRBJ2-1 | TRBV18 | NA | CASHRQARGGNEQFF | TGTGCCAGCCACAGGCAGGCCCGGGGTGGGAATGAGCAGTTCTTC
NA | TRBJ1-2 | TRBV28 | NA | CASSRQENYGYTF | TGTGCCAGCAGTCGACAGGAAAACTATGGCTACACCTTC
NA | TRBJ2-1 | TRBV13 | TRBD2 | CASSLNSGSTYNEQFF | TGTGCCAGCAGCTTAAATAGCGGGAGTACCTACAATGAGCAGTTCTTC
once | TRBJ2-2 | TRBV7-2 | NA | CASSLGRGRKANTGELFF | TGTGCCAGCAGCTTAGGACGTGGGAGAAAGGCGAACACCGGGGAGCTGTTTTTT
NA | TRBJ1-6 | TRBV7-2 | NA | CASSSSLGGSNNSPLHF | TGTGCCAGCAGCTCCTCCTTGGGGGGGTCTAATAATTCACCCCTCCACTTT
NA | TRBJ2-1 | TRBV11-2 | NA | CASSLDIQGEQFF | TGTGCCAGCAGCTTGGATATCCAAGGGGAGCAGTTCTTC
NA | TRBJ2-7 | TRBV29-1 | NA | CSVTRGNEQYF | TGCAGCGTAACCAGGGGAAACGAGCAGTACTTC
NA | TRBJ2-3 | TRBV15 | NA | CATSSHLGPQRGDTQYF | TGTGCCACCAGCAGTCACCTGGGCCCCCAACGCGGAGATACGCAGTATTTT
NA | TRBJ2-3 | TRBV11-3 | NA | CASSLSTRLGRDTQYF | TGTGCCAGCAGCTTGTCGACTAGACTGGGTAGAGATACGCAGTATTTT
NA | TRBJ1-2 | TRBV28 | NA | CASRVPGVYTGSYGYTF | TGTGCCAGCAGGGTCCCCGGGGTCTATACAGGGAGCTATGGCTACACCTTC
NA | TRBJ2-7 | TRBV7-9 | NA | CASSQSDYEQYF | TGTGCCAGCAGCCAGAGCGACTACGAGCAGTACTTC
few | TRBJ1-5 | TRBV7-2 | NA | CASSLTSNQPQHF | TGTGCCAGCAGCTTAACTAGCAATCAGCCCCAGCATTTT
NA | TRBJ2-3 | TRBV5-6 | NA | CASSFYGPDTQYF | TGTGCCAGCAGCTTCTACGGGCCAGATACGCAGTATTTT
NA | TRBJ2-5 | TRBV13 | NA | CASSLAASQETQYF | TGTGCCAGCAGCTTAGCGGCCTCTCAAGAGACCCAGTACTTC